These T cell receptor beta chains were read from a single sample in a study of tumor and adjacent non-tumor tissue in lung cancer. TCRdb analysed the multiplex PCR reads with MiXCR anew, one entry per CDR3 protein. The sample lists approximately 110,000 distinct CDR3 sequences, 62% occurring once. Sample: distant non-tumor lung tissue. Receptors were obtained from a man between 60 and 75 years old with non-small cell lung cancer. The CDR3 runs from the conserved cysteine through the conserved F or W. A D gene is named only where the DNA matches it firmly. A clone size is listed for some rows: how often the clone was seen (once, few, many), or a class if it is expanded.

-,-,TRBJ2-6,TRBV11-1,TGTGTCAGCAGCTTCGGGGGAACCTCTGGGACCAACGTCCTGACTTTC,CVSSFGGTSGTNVLTF
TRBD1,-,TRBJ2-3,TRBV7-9,TGTGCCAGCAGCCCCGGACAGGGCGCCACGTATACGCAGTATTTT,CASSPGQGATYTQYF
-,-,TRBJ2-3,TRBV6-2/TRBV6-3,TGTGCCAGCAATAAACAAGGAGGAAGTTTTCAACCCCAGTATTTT,CASNKQGGSFQPQYF
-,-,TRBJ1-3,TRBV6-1,TGTGCCAGCAATGAATCCCGGACTGGAAACATCATATATTTT,CASNESRTGNIIYF
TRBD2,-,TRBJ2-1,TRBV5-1,TGCGCCAGCAGTTTGGCCGGGGGGGCGTGTGAGCAGTTCTTC,CASSLAGGACEQFF
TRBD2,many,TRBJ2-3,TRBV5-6,TGTGCCAGCAGCTTGGAGGAAGCGGGAGGCGCAGATACGCAGTATTTT,CASSLEEAGGADTQYF
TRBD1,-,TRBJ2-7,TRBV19,TGTGCCAGTAGCGGGACAGGCTACGAGCAGTACTTC,CASSGTGYEQYF
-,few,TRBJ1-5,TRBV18,TGTGCCAGCTCACCACAGGAATACCAGCCCCAGCATTTT,CASSPQEYQPQHF
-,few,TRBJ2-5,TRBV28,TGTGCCAGCAGTTTCGGTCAGCGCCAAGAGACCCAGTACTTC,CASSFGQRQETQYF
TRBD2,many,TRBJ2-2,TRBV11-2,TGTGCCAGCAGCCTGGAACAGCGGGGGTTGGGGGAGCTGTTTTTT,CASSLEQRGLGELFF
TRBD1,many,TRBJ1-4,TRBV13,TGTGCCAGCAGCTTACCTAAGGACAGGGGTGAAAAACTGTTTTTT,CASSLPKDRGEKLFF
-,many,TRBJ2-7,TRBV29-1,TGCAGCGTTGATACCCCCGCCTACGAGCAGTACTTC,CSVDTPAYEQYF
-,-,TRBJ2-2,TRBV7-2,TGTGCCAGCAGCCCAGTGCGGGGACAAACCGGGAAGCTGTTTTTT,CASSPVRGQTGKLFF
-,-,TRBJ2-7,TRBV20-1,TGCAGTACTCGGGACGGGGCTTACGAGCAGTACTTC,CSTRDGAYEQYF
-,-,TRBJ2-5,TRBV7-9,TGTACCAGCAGCTTAGTCTTGGAGACCCAGTACTTC,CTSSLVLETQYF
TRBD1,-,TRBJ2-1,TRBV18,TGTACCAGCTCACCTGACAGGGGGAAGAATGAGCAGTTCTTC,CTSSPDRGKNEQFF
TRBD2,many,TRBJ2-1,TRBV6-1,TGTGCCAGCAGGAGGGGGGGAACTAGCGGGGTTTACAATGAGCAGTTCTTC,CASRRGGTSGVYNEQFF
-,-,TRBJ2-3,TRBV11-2,TGTACCAGCAGTTTAGACGGCCGAGTGGACACAGATACGCAGTATTTT,CTSSLDGRVDTDTQYF
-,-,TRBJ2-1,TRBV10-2,TGCGCCAGCAGTTTACAGCGGGAGCAGTTCTTC,CASSLQREQFF
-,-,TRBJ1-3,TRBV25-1,TGTGCCAGCAGTGCTTTGTCTGGAAACATCATATATTTT,CASSALSGNIIYF
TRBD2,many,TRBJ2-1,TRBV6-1,TGTGCCAGCAGTGTACGACTAGCGGCTAACAATGAGCAGTTCTTC,CASSVRLAANNEQFF
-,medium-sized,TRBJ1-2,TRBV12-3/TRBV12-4,TGTGCCAGCAGAGAAGGACAAGCTAACTATGGCTACACCTTC,CASREGQANYGYTF
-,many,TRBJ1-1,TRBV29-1,TGCAGCCCCTTGTTGGTGGATATCACTGAAGCTTTCTTT,CSPLLVDITEAFF
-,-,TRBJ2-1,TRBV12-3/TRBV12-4,TGTGCCAGCAGTTTAACCCGGGGGGAGCAGTTCTTC,CASSLTRGEQFF
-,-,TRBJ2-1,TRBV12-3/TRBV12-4,TGTGCCGGCATGCCCCAGAGCTCCTACAATGAGCAGTTCTTC,CAGMPQSSYNEQFF
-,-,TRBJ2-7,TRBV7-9,TGTGCCAGCAGCTTAGGTTCTAGCGCATACGAGCAGTACTTC,CASSLGSSAYEQYF
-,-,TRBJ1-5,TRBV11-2,TGTGCCAGCAGCTTCGGGACGAGAGGTAGCAGTCAGCCCCAACATTTT,CASSFGTRGSSQPQHF
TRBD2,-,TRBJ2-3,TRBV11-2,TGCGCCAGCAGCTTAACGGGAGGCCTAGATACGCAGTATTTT,CASSLTGGLDTQYF
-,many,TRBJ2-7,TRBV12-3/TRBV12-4,TGTGCCAGCACCACGTTGGGGGCTGTCGAGCAGTACTTC,CASTTLGAVEQYF
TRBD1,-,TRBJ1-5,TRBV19,TGTGCCTGTAGTATAGCTGGACAGGCCAGAAGCAATCAGCCCCAGCATTTT,CACSIAGQARSNQPQHF
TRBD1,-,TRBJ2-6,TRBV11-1,TGTGCCGGCAGCAAAAGGGACGGGACAGGGGCCAACGTTCTGACTTTC,CAGSKRDGTGANVLTF
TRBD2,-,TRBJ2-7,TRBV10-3,TGTGCCATCAGTGACCCGGGACTATCCTCCTACGAGCAGTACTTC,CAISDPGLSSYEQYF
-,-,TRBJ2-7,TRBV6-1,TGTGCCATCAAGCCTACAGGATTGTTCGAGCAGTACTTC,CAIKPTGLFEQYF
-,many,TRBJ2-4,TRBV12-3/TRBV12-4,TGTGCCAGCAGTTTACGCCCGGGCCCAGAAAACATTCAGTACTTC,CASSLRPGPENIQYF
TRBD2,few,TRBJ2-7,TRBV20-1,TGCAGTGCCTCGCGAATCGGGAGGGCCGCCTACGAGCAGTACTTC,CSASRIGRAAYEQYF
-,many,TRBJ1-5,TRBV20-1,TGCAGTGTTCAGGGCGGCAATCAGCCCCAGCATTTT,CSVQGGNQPQHF
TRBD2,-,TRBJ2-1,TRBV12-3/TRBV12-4,TGTGCCAGCAGTTCTGGACTAGAACAGTCCTTC,CASSSGLEQSF
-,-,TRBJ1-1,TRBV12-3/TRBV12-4,TGTGCCAGCAGCTACTGGAATTTTGAAGCTATCTTT,CASSYWNFEAIF
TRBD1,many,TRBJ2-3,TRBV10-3,TGTGCCATCTCGGGACAGAGCACAGATACGCAGTATTTT,CAISGQSTDTQYF
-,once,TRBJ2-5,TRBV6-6,TGTGCCAACAGTCAGAAAGGGGGGGTTGCTATAGACGAGAAAGAGACCCAGTACTTC,CANSQKGGVAIDEKETQYF
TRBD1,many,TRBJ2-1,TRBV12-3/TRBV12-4,TGTGCCAGCAGTTTTACGCCCCCCAGGGGGAATGAGCAGTTCTTC,CASSFTPPRGNEQFF
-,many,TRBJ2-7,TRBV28,TGTGCCAGTAAGGGCACTTACGAGCAGTACTTC,CASKGTYEQYF
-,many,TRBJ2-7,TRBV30,TGTGCCTGGAGTGACGGACAGAAGTACGAGCAGTACTTC,CAWSDGQKYEQYF
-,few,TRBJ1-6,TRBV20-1,TGCAGTGCTAGCCTGGGGGCGGCGTATAATTCACCCCTCCACTTT,CSASLGAAYNSPLHF
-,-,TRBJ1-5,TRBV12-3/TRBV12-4,TGTGCCAGCAGCCTGGGACAACGACATAGGCATTTT,CASSLGQRHRHF
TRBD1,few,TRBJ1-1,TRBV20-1,TGCAGTGCTGGGACAGGGTTCATGAACACTGAAGCTTTCTTT,CSAGTGFMNTEAFF
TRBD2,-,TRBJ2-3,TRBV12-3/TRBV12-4,TGTGTCAGTGGGTTGGGGGGCGGGAGGTTTGCAGATACGCAGTATTTT,CVSGLGGGRFADTQYF
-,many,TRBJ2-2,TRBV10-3,TGTGCCATCAGTGTTGGGTCCTCCACCGGGGAGCTGTTTTTT,CAISVGSSTGELFF
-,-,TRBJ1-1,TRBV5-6,TGTGCCAGCAGCTCCCCCGAAGGGCTTAACAGTGAAGATTTCTTT,CASSSPEGLNSEDFF
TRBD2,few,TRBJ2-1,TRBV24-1,TGTGCCACCAGTCGGGGGACTAGCTCCCCCTACAATGAGCAGTTCTTC,CATSRGTSSPYNEQFF
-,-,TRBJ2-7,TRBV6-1,TGTACCAGCAGTGAAGTGGTACAGTGGGTAAGGGGCGAGCAGTACTTC,CTSSEVVQWVRGEQYF
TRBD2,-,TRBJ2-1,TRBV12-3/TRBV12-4,TGTGCCAGCAGATGGGAGACGGGGGGCTACAATGAGCAGTTCTTC,CASRWETGGYNEQFF